This record covers a single T cell receptor beta chain. The sample comes from a study of blood T cell repertoires in COVID-19. Looking at the study overall: Sites in the United States, Italy and Spain provided acute and convalescent COVID-19 samples. T cells, B-cell-depleted T cells, or PBMCs provided the cDNA or gDNA that served as material.

The repertoire was sequenced with immunoSEQ multiplex PCR; TCRdb's copy has only in-frame clones and lacks some. The table shows 210,000 or so clones, with about nine tenths occurring only once. The CDR3 runs 14 residues. Looked up from germline, CDR1 is MGHDK and CDR2 is SYGVNS. V lost 6 bases, J lost 1 base, and 12 bases lay in between. Material for sequencing was peripheral blood. The V gene is TRBV25-1, the J gene TRBJ1-1; D possibly corresponds to TRBD1 (5 bases). The sequence was collected from a woman in her fifties or sixties with acute or convalescent COVID-19. Here the CDR3 DNA reads TGTGCCAGCAGCGACCTCAGGGCGAACACTGAAGCTTTCTTT. This gives the protein CASSDLRANTEAFF.